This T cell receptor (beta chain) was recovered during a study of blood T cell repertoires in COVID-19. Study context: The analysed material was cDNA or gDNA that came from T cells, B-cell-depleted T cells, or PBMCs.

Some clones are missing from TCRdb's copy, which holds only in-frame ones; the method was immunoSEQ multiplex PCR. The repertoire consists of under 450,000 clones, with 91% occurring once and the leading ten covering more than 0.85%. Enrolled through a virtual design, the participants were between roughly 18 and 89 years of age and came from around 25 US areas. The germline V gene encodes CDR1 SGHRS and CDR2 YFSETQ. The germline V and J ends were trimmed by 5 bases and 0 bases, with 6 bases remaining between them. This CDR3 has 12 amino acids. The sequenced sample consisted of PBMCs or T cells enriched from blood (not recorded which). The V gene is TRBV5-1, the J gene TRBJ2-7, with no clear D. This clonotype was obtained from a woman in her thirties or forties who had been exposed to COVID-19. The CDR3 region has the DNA TGCGCCAGCAGTTATAACTCCTACGAGCAGTACTTC. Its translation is CASSYNSYEQYF.